The rows below give T cell receptor beta chains drawn from one sample of a study of control samples from healthy donors and cancer patients. Only in-frame clones appear in the TCRdb table, and some are missing; sequencing was by immunoSEQ multiplex PCR. Of 45,000 to 65,000 clones in the sample, around nine tenths were seen once. Sequenced: PBMCs. These TCRs come from a man aged 50-59 years with head and neck cancer. Both conserved end residues are part of each CDR3. A D gene is named only where the DNA matches it firmly. Some rows mark clone size as missing; the rest say once, few, many or name a class of expanded clone.

V: TRBV19
size: .
D: TRBD1
J: TRBJ1-6
CDR3: CASSIISRTGSSYNSPLHF
DNA: TGTGCCAGTAGTATCATCAGTAGGACAGGGAGCTCCTATAATTCACCCCTCCACTTT

V: TRBV28
size: .
D: .
J: TRBJ2-7
CDR3: CASRKGEGRQYF
DNA: TGTGCCAGCAGGAAAGGTGAGGGACGGCAGTACTTC

V: TRBV6-6
size: .
D: TRBD2
J: TRBJ2-7
CDR3: CASSPEREFVYEQYF
DNA: TGTGCCAGCAGTCCGGAGCGGGAGTTCGTGTACGAGCAGTACTTC

V: TRBV7-2
size: .
D: TRBD2
J: TRBJ2-1
CDR3: CASSVRLAGGRNEQFF
DNA: TGTGCCAGCAGCGTCCGACTAGCGGGGGGCAGGAATGAGCAGTTCTTC

V: TRBV10-1
size: .
D: TRBD2
J: TRBJ2-5
CDR3: CASSEGTSGREDQETQYF
DNA: TGCGCCAGCAGTGAGGGGACTAGCGGGAGAGAGGACCAAGAGACCCAGTACTTC

V: TRBV7-2
size: .
D: TRBD2
J: TRBJ2-2
CDR3: CASSLVGLAGGSTGELFF
DNA: TGTGCCAGCAGCTTAGTCGGGCTCGCGGGGGGGAGCACCGGGGAGCTGTTTTTT

V: TRBV6-6
size: once
D: TRBD2
J: TRBJ2-7
CDR3: CVSSPGLATTDEQYF
DNA: TGTGTCAGCAGCCCAGGACTAGCTACAACCGACGAGCAGTACTTC

V: TRBV11-2
size: .
D: TRBD1
J: TRBJ1-6
CDR3: CASSPSGPRGAYNSPLHF
DNA: TGTGCCAGCAGCCCCAGCGGGCCCAGGGGGGCCTATAATTCACCCCTCCACTTT

V: TRBV18
size: .
D: TRBD2
J: TRBJ2-3
CDR3: CASSPGTSGTDTQYF
DNA: TGTGCCAGCTCCCCCGGGACTAGCGGGACAGATACGCAGTATTTT

V: TRBV5-1
size: .
D: .
J: TRBJ2-7
CDR3: CASSIGQSREQYF
DNA: TGCGCCAGCAGCATAGGACAGTCTCGAGAGCAGTACTTC

V: TRBV5-1
size: .
D: .
J: TRBJ2-1
CDR3: CASSLRLDNEQFF
DNA: TGCGCCAGCAGCCTCAGACTCGACAATGAGCAGTTCTTC

V: TRBV6-5
size: .
D: TRBD1
J: TRBJ2-2
CDR3: CASSYHGDRTGELFF
DNA: TGTGCCAGCAGTTACCACGGGGACAGGACCGGGGAGCTGTTTTTT

V: TRBV10-3
size: .
D: .
J: TRBJ2-3
CDR3: CAIRDQQFTDTQYF
DNA: TGTGCCATCAGGGACCAACAGTTCACAGATACGCAGTATTTT

V: TRBV11-3
size: .
D: TRBD2
J: TRBJ2-7
CDR3: CASSPGLAGVYEQYF
DNA: TGTGCCAGCAGCCCGGGACTAGCGGGAGTCTACGAGCAGTACTTC

V: TRBV28
size: .
D: TRBD1
J: TRBJ2-1
CDR3: CASSPRTGSYNEQFF
DNA: TGTGCCAGCAGTCCCCGGACAGGGTCCTACAATGAGCAGTTCTTC

V: TRBV19
size: .
D: TRBD2
J: TRBJ2-1
CDR3: CASSMLLAGDNEQFF
DNA: TGTGCCAGTAGTATGTTGTTAGCGGGAGACAATGAGCAGTTCTTC

V: TRBV7-8
size: once
D: TRBD1
J: TRBJ2-3
CDR3: CASSLNWDRATDTQYF
DNA: TGTGCCAGCAGCTTAAACTGGGACAGGGCCACAGATACGCAGTATTTT

V: TRBV7-9
size: once
D: .
J: TRBJ2-2
CDR3: CASILKGTGELFF
DNA: TGTGCCAGCATCCTTAAAGGGACCGGGGAGCTGTTTTTT

V: TRBV5-6
size: .
D: TRBD2
J: TRBJ2-7
CDR3: CASSLLAGVVREQYF
DNA: TGTGCCAGCAGCTTACTAGCGGGAGTGGTCCGCGAGCAGTACTTC

V: TRBV6-2/TRBV6-3
size: .
D: .
J: TRBJ2-4
CDR3: CASSAERRERIQYF
DNA: TGTGCCAGCAGCGCCGAGAGGAGGGAAAGGATTCAGTACTTC

V: TRBV6-5
size: .
D: .
J: TRBJ2-7
CDR3: CASSYRQSYEQYF
DNA: TGTGCCAGCAGCTATCGACAGAGCTACGAGCAGTACTTC

V: TRBV6-5
size: once
D: .
J: TRBJ2-5
CDR3: CASRMTWQETQYF
DNA: TGTGCCAGCAGAATGACATGGCAAGAGACCCAGTACTTC

V: TRBV5-6
size: .
D: .
J: TRBJ2-7
CDR3: CASRKSSYEQYF
DNA: TGTGCCAGCAGGAAAAGCTCCTACGAGCAGTACTTC

V: TRBV6-5
size: .
D: TRBD1
J: TRBJ1-4
CDR3: CASRDDRVNEKLFF
DNA: TGTGCCAGCAGGGACGACAGGGTTAATGAAAAACTGTTTTTT

V: TRBV28
size: .
D: .
J: TRBJ1-5
CDR3: CASRADWGNQPQHF
DNA: TGTGCCAGCAGAGCCGACTGGGGCAATCAGCCCCAGCATTTT

V: TRBV7-3
size: few
D: .
J: TRBJ1-1
CDR3: CASSLNGNTEAFF
DNA: TGTGCCAGCAGCTTAAACGGTAACACTGAAGCTTTCTTT

V: TRBV28
size: .
D: .
J: TRBJ1-5
CDR3: CASSSLGSYNQPQHF
DNA: TGTGCCAGCAGTTCTCTAGGGAGTTACAATCAGCCCCAGCATTTT

V: TRBV6-5
size: .
D: TRBD1
J: TRBJ2-3
CDR3: CASSSRQGPTDTQYF
DNA: TGTGCCAGCAGTTCTCGACAGGGGCCCACAGATACGCAGTATTTT

V: TRBV5-1
size: .
D: .
J: TRBJ2-3
CDR3: CASSLEAASTDTQYF
DNA: TGCGCCAGCAGCTTGGAGGCAGCTAGCACAGATACGCAGTATTTT